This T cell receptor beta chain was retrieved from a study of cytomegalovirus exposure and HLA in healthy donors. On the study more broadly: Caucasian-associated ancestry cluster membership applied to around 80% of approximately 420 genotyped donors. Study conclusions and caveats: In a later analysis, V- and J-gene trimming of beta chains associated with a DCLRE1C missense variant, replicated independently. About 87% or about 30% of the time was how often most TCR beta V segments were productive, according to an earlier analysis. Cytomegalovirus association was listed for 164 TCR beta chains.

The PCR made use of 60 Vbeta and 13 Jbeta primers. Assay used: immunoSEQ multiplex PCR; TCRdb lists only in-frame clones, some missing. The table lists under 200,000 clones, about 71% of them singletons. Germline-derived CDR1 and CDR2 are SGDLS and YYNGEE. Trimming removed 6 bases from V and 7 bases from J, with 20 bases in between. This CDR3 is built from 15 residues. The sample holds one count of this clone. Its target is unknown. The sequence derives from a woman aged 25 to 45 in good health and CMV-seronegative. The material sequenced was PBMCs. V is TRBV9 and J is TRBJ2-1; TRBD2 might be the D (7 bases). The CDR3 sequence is CASNLEGGGVNEQFF. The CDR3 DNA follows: TGTGCCAGCAACCTAGAGGGGGGGGGTGTGAATGAGCAGTTCTTC. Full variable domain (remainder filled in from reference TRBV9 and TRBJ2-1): DSGVTQTPKHLITATGQRVTLRCSPRSGDLSVYWYQQSLDQGLQFLIQYYNGEERAKGNILERFSAQQFPDLHSELNLSSLELGDSALYFCASNLEGGGVNEQFFGPGTRLTVL.